The 10 T cell receptor beta chains given below trace back to one sample, sequenced in a study of graft-versus-host responses after intestinal transplantation (dated by TCRdb to the early 2020s). The time point label on this specimen signifies: cells obtained before transplantation from donor or recipient. Library creation used the immunoSEQ multiplex PCR assay. TCRdb provides this immuneACCESS table in a form limited to in-frame rearrangements. Some clones are lacking; in checked studies, under half of them reflect an unresolved V gene, and why the rest are absent is not known. Counted in this sample were tens of thousands of clones; around 87% of them appeared once. The ten largest clones capture roughly 8% of the sample. No antigen has been assigned to these receptors. This sample comprised unstimulated CD8+ T cells sorted from spleen or lymph node cells, obtained before transplant. Receptors were obtained from a human donor who was the organ donor for an intestinal transplant.

The chain has TRBV2 and TRBJ2-1; no definite D call. Germline CDR1 and CDR2: SNHLY and FYNNEI. Trimming took off 4 bases at V and 12 bases at J, with 13 bases between the two ends. The CDR3 contains 12 residues. The CDR3 loop is CASSATAAAQFF. As DNA, the CDR3 is TGTGCCAGCAGTGCTACGGCCGCGGCGCAGTTCTTC.

Within the sample, this clone is medium-sized. The CDR3 loop is CASSDSGYTYEQYF. The CDR3 DNA reads TGCGCCAGCAGTGATAGCGGCTACACCTACGAGCAGTACTTC. The chain joins TRBV10-2 to TRBJ2-7; TRBD2 might be the D (6 bases). Looked up from germline, CDR1 is WSHSY and CDR2 is SAAADI. Trimming took off 3 bases at V and 2 bases at J, with 11 bases between the two ends. The CDR3 spans 14 residues.

The chain employs TRBV15 and TRBJ1-3, with 9 positions matching TRBD1. Germline V gene data show CDR1 as LNHNV and CDR2 as YYDKDF (reference sequence). V lost 5 bases and J lost 6; bases outside the gene matches: 5. The CDR3 extends over 14 amino acids. The CDR3 region has the DNA TGTGCCACCAGCTGGGAACAGGGGGCAAACACCATATATTTT. Its protein is CATSWEQGANTIYF. The full variable domain, with the rest looked up from reference TRBV15 and TRBJ1-3, is DAMVIQNPRYQVTQFGKPVTLSCSQTLNHNVMYWYQQKSSQAPKLLFHYYDKDFNNEADTPDNFQSRRPNTSFCFLDIRSPGLGDTAMYLCATSWEQGANTIYFGEGSWLTVV.

The chain links TRBV28 to TRBJ1-2; 7 nucleotides line up with TRBD1. The V gene end was trimmed by 8 bases and the J gene end by 8 bases; junction bases not matched to a gene: 14. This CDR3 has 14 residues. Germline loops: CDR1 MDHEN, CDR2 SYDVKM. In DNA, the CDR3 is TGTGCCAGCCGAAAAAAGACAGGGATGCGCGGCTACACCTTC. Its translation is CASRKKTGMRGYTF.

This chain joins TRBV4-1 and TRBJ1-2; TRBD1 is a possible D gene (5 bases). Trimming took 4 bases from V and 4 from J, leaving 10 bases between them. Per germline, CDR1 MGHRA and CDR2 YSYEKL. The CDR3 length is 13 residues. CDR3 protein: CASSLQGGYGYTF. CDR3 in DNA: TGCGCCAGCAGCCTCCAGGGTGGCTATGGCTACACCTTC.

V gene TRBV5-1 combines with J gene TRBJ2-1; 11 nucleotides agree with TRBD2. The CDR3 is 14 amino acids. CDR1 and CDR2 from the germline V gene are SGHRS and YFSETQ. Germline trimming cut 0 bases from V and 11 bases from J; bases unmatched to any gene: 4. CDR3 in amino acids: CASSLGVAGGKQFF. The DNA for the CDR3 is TGCGCCAGCAGCTTGGGGGTAGCGGGGGGGAAGCAGTTCTTC.

This chain links TRBV2 with TRBJ1-1; D is possibly TRBD1 (6 bases). This CDR3 comprises 15 residues. Germline V CDR1 and CDR2: SNHLY, FYNNEI. With 4 bases removed from V and 1 base from J, the gap between germline ends came to 13 bases. The CDR3 protein is CASSADRIENTEAFF. The CDR3 region has the DNA TGTGCCAGCAGTGCAGACAGGATTGAGAACACTGAAGCTTTCTTT.

This clone appeared a few times. The chain is built from TRBV7-2 and TRBJ2-1; D not resolved. This CDR3 comprises 16 residues. Trimming removed 0 bases from V and 5 bases from J, with 14 bases in between. The germline V gene has CDR1 SGHTA and CDR2 FQGNSA. This CDR3 is CASSLAVGQPHNEQFF. The CDR3 nucleotides are TGTGCCAGCAGCTTAGCCGTCGGGCAGCCTCACAATGAGCAGTTCTTC. Drawing the rest from reference TRBV7-2 and TRBJ2-1, the complete variable domain is GAGVSQSPSNKVTEKGKDVELRCDPISGHTALYWYRQSLGQGLEFLIYFQGNSAPDKSGLPSDRFSAERTGGSVSTLTIQRTQQEDSAVYLCASSLAVGQPHNEQFFGPGTRLTVL.

The chain carries TRBV27 and TRBJ2-7; 9 nucleotides agree with TRBD1. Per the germline V gene, CDR1 is MNHEY and CDR2 is SMNVEV (reference sequence). The CDR3 spans 14 residues. The V segment lost 5 bases and the J segment 3 bases; nucleotides outside the gene matches: 5. The chain's CDR3 is CASSVDRGDYEQYF. CDR3 bases: TGTGCCAGCAGTGTAGACAGGGGGGACTACGAGCAGTACTTC.

The V and J genes are TRBV5-6 and TRBJ2-3; D possibly matches TRBD1 or TRBD2 (6 bases each). There are 15 residues in the CDR3. Germline loops: CDR1 SGHDT, CDR2 YYEEEE. V was shortened by 1 base and J by 3 bases, with 12 bases between the two germline ends. CDR3 loop: CASSLIRGRTDTQYF. The CDR3 DNA reads TGTGCCAGCAGCTTGATAAGGGGGAGGACAGATACGCAGTATTTT.